This T cell receptor (beta chain) stems from a study of human T cells and chemical hapten exposure. Across the whole study: Weekly diphenylcyclopropenone doses were given to patients' scalps across the approximately 22-week study.

The time point is: patch test 1, 2 weeks after DPC sensitization. The treatment here: therapeutic diphenylcyclopropenone sensitization with weekly scalp DPC. This clonotype was counted at least ten times. Antigen unknown. Findings of the study overall: Expanded TCRs produced significantly more large CDR3 similarity clusters than controls did. There was a positive correlation between PT1 expanded TCR counts and patch test score.

CDR3 length: 18 amino acids. Trimming took 3 bases from V and 0 from J; bases not matched to a gene: 11. The V gene's germline CDR1 is SEHNR and CDR2 FQNEAQ (reference sequence). TCRdb processed the RACE reads anew with MiXCR; each CDR3 protein has one entry. The sample contains some 400,000 distinct CDR3 sequences, nearly 5% of which appear only once. Sequenced material: whole blood, taken in connection with sensitization to the hapten diphenylcyclopropenone (DPC). The rearrangement links TRBV7-9 to TRBJ2-3; 8 bases are a match to TRBD2. This receptor was taken from a woman aged 50 to 60 with alopecia areata. Some clones in this sample may be carry-over from other donors' samples. The CDR3 region has the DNA TGTGCCAGCAGCTTCCTGGCGGGGGGTTTTACTAGCACAGATACGCAGTATTTT. This sequence encodes CASSFLAGGFTSTDTQYF.